Listed below are T cell receptor beta chains from one sample, sequenced in a study of shared clonotypes between healthy human individuals. The method was immunoSEQ multiplex PCR; TCRdb's version includes in-frame clones alone and lacks a portion of them. The sample lists about 2.3 million clones, approximately 93% seen once, with 0.35% to 0.45% in the top ten. The specimen was naive CD4+ T cells from PBMCs. These receptors were taken from a man aged 18 to 29 in good health. Some clones in this sample may be carry-over from other donors' samples. The CDR3 runs from the conserved cysteine through the conserved F or W. A D gene is named only where the DNA matches it firmly. The size of a clone is reported for some rows only, either as once, few or many, or as a class for expanded clones.

>TRBV7-7|TRBD2|TRBJ2-1|NA
TGTGCCAGCAGCTTTGGACTAGCGGGCTACAATGAGCAGTTCTTC
CASSFGLAGYNEQFF
>TRBV6-5|NA|TRBJ2-1|NA
TGTGCCAGCAGTTACGCCCCGGGCTCCCCAGGCGATGAGCAGTTCTTC
CASSYAPGSPGDEQFF
>TRBV27|NA|TRBJ2-5|once
TGTGCCAGCAGTTTATCGTCATTAGAGACCCAGTACTTC
CASSLSSLETQYF
>TRBV7-2|TRBD2|TRBJ2-1|NA
TGTGCCAGCAGCTTTGAAGCGGGAGGGCTGACTGAGCAGTTCTTC
CASSFEAGGLTEQFF
>TRBV6-6|NA|TRBJ1-4|NA
TGTGCCAGCAGTAAAAATGAAAAACTGTTTTTT
CASSKNEKLFF
>TRBV11-3|TRBD1|TRBJ2-5|NA
TGTGCCAGCAGCGGGACAGGGTGGGAGACCCAGTACTTC
CASSGTGWETQYF
>TRBV4-2|NA|TRBJ2-2|NA
TGTGCCAGCAGCCAAGAACCCCCGCGGGCCGCGAACACCGGGGAGCTGTTTTTT
CASSQEPPRAANTGELFF
>TRBV5-1|NA|TRBJ2-7|NA
TGCGCCAGCAGCTTGGGGCGCTTCAGGGGGGAGGAAGACGAGCAGTACTTC
CASSLGRFRGEEDEQYF
>TRBV11-2|NA|TRBJ2-1|NA
TGTGCCAGCAGCCCCGGACAGTACAATGAGCAGTTCTTC
CASSPGQYNEQFF
>TRBV6-1|NA|TRBJ2-7|NA
TGTGCCAGCAGTGAGACCCTCTCCCGGGTCTCCTACGAGCAGTACTTC
CASSETLSRVSYEQYF
>TRBV28|NA|TRBJ1-5|NA
TGTGCCAGCAGTTTAATTGTCAATCAGCCCCAGCATTTT
CASSLIVNQPQHF
>TRBV25-1|NA|TRBJ1-2|NA
TGTGCCAGCAGTGAATCCGCTGGACGGTTTTATGGCTACACCTTC
CASSESAGRFYGYTF
>TRBV5-6|TRBD1|TRBJ2-7|NA
TGTGCCAGCAGCTCGGACAGGGGGACCTACGAGCAGTACTTC
CASSSDRGTYEQYF
>TRBV29-1|NA|TRBJ2-4|few
TGCAGCGTAGGACAGCTAGCCAAAAACATTCAGTACTTC
CSVGQLAKNIQYF
>TRBV18|NA|TRBJ2-3|NA
TGTGCCAGCTCACCTAAACTGGCGGGCGGCACAGATACGCAGTATTTT
CASSPKLAGGTDTQYF
>TRBV28|NA|TRBJ1-1|NA
TGTGCCAGCAGTTCCGGACAGCGGAACACTGAAGCTTTCTTT
CASSSGQRNTEAFF
>TRBV18|TRBD1|TRBJ1-1|NA
TGTGCCAGCTCACCACTGGGACAGGTGAACACTGAAGCTTTCTTT
CASSPLGQVNTEAFF
>TRBV28|NA|TRBJ1-1|NA
TGTGCCAGCAGTGGGGTTGCCGCTTTCTTT
CASSGVAAFF
>TRBV11-2|NA|TRBJ2-7|once
TGTGCCAGCAGGGTTTACAGGGAAGGTCCCTACGAGCAGTACTTC
CASRVYREGPYEQYF
>TRBV2|NA|TRBJ1-1|NA
TGTGCCAGCAGGGTAGCCCCAGGAGGGGCTGAAGCTTTCTTT
CASRVAPGGAEAFF
>TRBV30|NA|TRBJ2-7|NA
TGTGCCTGGAGTGTGGGTAGCGGCTCCTACGAGCAGTACTTC
CAWSVGSGSYEQYF
>TRBV7-2|NA|TRBJ2-2|once
TGTGCCAGCAGCATTATGGCGTTTCCGAACACCGGGGAGCTGTTTTTT
CASSIMAFPNTGELFF
>TRBV5-1|NA|TRBJ1-2|once
TGCGCCAGCAGCTTGGGAGTAAAGGATGGCTACACCTTC
CASSLGVKDGYTF
>TRBV20-1|NA|TRBJ2-7|NA
TGCAGTGCTAGGCGCTACTACGAGCAGTACTTC
CSARRYYEQYF